What follows is one T cell receptor beta chain and its context. No antigen is known for it. The entry originates in a study of cytomegalovirus exposure and HLA in healthy donors. The PCR had 60 Vbeta and 13 Jbeta primers. Sequenced by immunoSEQ multiplex PCR; TCRdb stores in-frame clones only, minus some. Found here are approximately 290,000 clones, 80% of them singletons; the top ten hold over 0.3%. Study-wide results and limits: No immune exposure information besides CMV serostatus was available.

The clonotype originates from a girl aged 2 to 9 in good health and CMV-seronegative. The specimen sequenced was PBMCs.

The CDR3 spells CASRGNQGMLPGTEAFF. Here the CDR3 DNA reads TGTGCCAGCAGGGGAAACCAAGGAATGCTACCGGGGACTGAAGCTTTCTTT. The chain has TRBV28 and TRBJ1-1; D ambiguous. CDR1 is MDHEN, CDR2 SYDVKM, per germline. The CDR3 extends over 17 amino acids. V was pared by 6 bases and J by 5 bases, with 25 bases between. Supplemented by reference TRBV28 and TRBJ1-1, the full variable domain reads DVKVTQSSRYLVKRTGEKVFLECVQDMDHENMFWYRQDPGLGLRLIYFSYDVKMKEKGDIPEGYSVSREKKERFSLILESASTNQTSMYLCASRGNQGMLPGTEAFFGQGTRLTVV.